The clone carrying this TCR beta chain showed up just a few times. Source study methods: Reference gene primers were amplified, and this amplification served to estimate nucleated cell counts. Assay used: immunoSEQ multiplex PCR; TCRdb lists only in-frame clones, some missing. V, J and clone size are taken as reported in that table, and D and trimming were inferred from the DNA itself. The data hold 200,000 or so clones, with approximately 90% observed a single time. These data belong to a study of blood T cell repertoires in COVID-19. Study-wide context: Samples of COVID-19 (acute and convalescent) were obtained from the United States, Italy and Spain. Sample material is recorded as cDNA or gDNA derived from T cells, B-cell-depleted T cells, or PBMCs.

Germline CDR1 and CDR2: MNHNS and SASEGT. V lost 1 base, J lost 5 bases, and 14 bases lay in between. The CDR3 sequence is 15 residues long. The chain uses TRBV6-1 and TRBJ2-5; TRBD1 is a possible D gene (6 bases). The clonotype was recovered from a man aged 50 to 59 with acute or convalescent COVID-19. The material sequenced was peripheral blood. The CDR3 nucleotides read TGTGCCAGCAGTGAAGACAGGGACGCACAGGAGACCCAGTACTTC. Amino acid sequence: CASSEDRDAQETQYF.